This entry is about one T cell receptor (beta chain). Method: immunoSEQ multiplex PCR; TCRdb's copy keeps in-frame clones and lacks some. The repertoire consists of over 6,000 clones, with around 78% occurring once and the leading ten covering 12%. Trimming pared 0 bases from V and 3 bases from J, leaving 13 bases between. Germline assignment: CDR1 SGDLS and CDR2 YYNGEE. The CDR3 sequence is 16 residues long. This record comes from a study of immune cell composition in non-small cell lung cancer. Sequenced sample: lung tumor tissue. The chain is built from TRBV9 and TRBJ1-3; no definite D call. This receptor was obtained from a human donor with non-small cell lung cancer. The CDR3 region has the DNA TGTGCCAGCAGCGTAGGTTTGGGAGAGGTTGGAAACACCATATATTTT. This encodes CASSVGLGEVGNTIYF.